These 3 T cell receptor beta chains share one sample of origin, sequenced in a study of neoadjuvant nivolumab and ipilimumab in lung cancer. The data were produced by immunoSEQ multiplex PCR, yet TCRdb's version contains in-frame clones alone and is incomplete. The sample has about 38,000 clones; 85% to 90% are singletons. The source material was peripheral blood, sampled before neoadjuvant nivolumab, alone or with ipilimumab. The receptors derive from an adult with non-small cell lung cancer.

The rearrangement joins TRBV7-9 to TRBJ1-3; D unresolved. The CDR3 sequence is 14 residues long. Germline CDR1 reads SEHNR; CDR2 reads FQNEAQ (reference sequence). V was cut by 5 bases and J by 7 bases, with 15 bases left in between. This CDR3 reads CASSRTPSHNTIYF. As DNA, the CDR3 is TGTGCCAGCAGCCGGACCCCAAGTCACAACACCATATATTTT.

The chain couples TRBV5-6 to TRBJ2-3; D perhaps matches TRBD2 (5 bases). The CDR3 runs to 14 residues. Germline CDR1 and CDR2: SGHDT and YYEEEE. V lost 3 bases and J lost 1, with 9 bases in between. The CDR3 region has the DNA TGTGCCAGCAGCTGGACTGGCGGCACAGATACGCAGTATTTT. It translates to CASSWTGGTDTQYF.

This rearrangement joins TRBV5-1 to TRBJ2-3, with TRBD2 matching 9 bases. V was clipped by 4 bases and J by 0 bases; unmatched bases: 12. CDR1 is SGHRS, CDR2 YFSETQ, per germline. CDR3 length equals 18 residues. This chain's CDR3 is CASSPTSGGWYSTDTQYF. CDR3 nucleotides: TGCGCCAGCAGCCCGACTAGCGGAGGATGGTATAGCACAGATACGCAGTATTTT.